The source of this TCR beta chain is a study of siplizumab effects on memory and regulatory T cells. Study conclusions and caveats: A minor share of alloreactive clones matched unstimulated subsets. The naive T cell population seemed more diverse than memory cells and seemed a major contributor to the alloresponse. Only a minority of proliferating CD4+ or CD8+ clones had an assignable naive or memory phenotype, with roughly 75-96% lacking one.

As regards this clone: Antigen specificity is unknown.

The CDR3 consists of 15 residues. Germline values: CDR1 SGDLS, CDR2 YYNGEE. The ends were cut back, 0 bases at V and 2 bases at J, with 12 bases in the middle. TCRdb's copy holds only in-frame clones and misses some; the assay was immunoSEQ multiplex PCR. The sample carries around 100,000 clones, 94% recorded once. Sequenced input: Tregs sorted from blood. This chain connects TRBV9 to TRBJ2-7, with D possibly being TRBD2 (5 bases). This TCR derives from a human donor in good health. In DNA, the CDR3 is TGTGCCAGCAGCGTAGGGGCCTCCGGGGCCTACGAGCAGTACTTC. Protein: CASSVGASGAYEQYF. Full variable domain (missing parts from reference TRBV9 and TRBJ2-7): DSGVTQTPKHLITATGQRVTLRCSPRSGDLSVYWYQQSLDQGLQFLIQYYNGEERAKGNILERFSAQQFPDLHSELNLSSLELGDSALYFCASSVGASGAYEQYFGPGTRLTVT.